Listed below are T cell receptor beta chains from one sample, sequenced in a study of CXCR3-negative and CXCR3-positive naive CD8 T cells. Following a re-call of the 5' RACE reads, TCRdb has one entry per CDR3 protein and lacks DNA. The sample totals fewer than 95,000 distinct CDR3 sequences. Material for sequencing was naive CXCR3- CD8+ T cells from blood. The receptors shown here come from a human donor in good health. Some clones in this sample may be carry-over from other donors' samples. Both conserved end residues are part of each CDR3. The order of the fields is J gene, V gene, CDR3 protein.

>TRBJ1-2|TRBV5-1
CASSLEDGRSYGYTF
>TRBJ1-1|TRBV9
CASSGGGATEAFF
>TRBJ2-1|TRBV29-1
CSVPDPTSSYNEQFF
>TRBJ2-7|TRBV12-3/TRBV12-4
CASSLRATYEQYF
>TRBJ2-1|TRBV19
CASSIGWAGEQFF
>TRBJ2-5|TRBV5-1
CASSLDQETQYF
>TRBJ1-2|TRBV29-1
CSGVEEPGDGYTF
>TRBJ2-2|TRBV29-1
CSVQGDGGELFF
>TRBJ2-3|TRBV29-1
CSVEDQGTDTQYF
>TRBJ2-7|TRBV29-1
CSVDAGQSSYEQYF
>TRBJ1-1|TRBV25-1
CASRVQGNTEAFF
>TRBJ1-2|TRBV12-3/TRBV12-4
CASSLTGGPYGYTF
>TRBJ2-1|TRBV5-6
CASSSSTSGVYNEQFF
>TRBJ2-7|TRBV12-3/TRBV12-4
CASSLWEGGHYEQYF
>TRBJ1-2|TRBV29-1
CSVEDLEEAFAGYTF
>TRBJ2-5|TRBV6-2/TRBV6-3
CASSYLGGVQETQYF
>TRBJ2-1|TRBV20-1
CSAELSSYNEQFF
>TRBJ1-1|TRBV2
CASSFWDRGPGTEAFF
>TRBJ1-3|TRBV12-3/TRBV12-4
CASSYISSGNTIYF
>TRBJ1-2|TRBV5-1
CASSLDSGYGYTF
>TRBJ2-7|TRBV11-1
CASSLVAGTFSYEQYF
>TRBJ2-1|TRBV7-9
CASSLVASGGADFYNEQFF
>TRBJ2-1|TRBV9
CASSGTGTSMVGQFF
>TRBJ2-7|TRBV15
CATSRDLEGSEQYF
>TRBJ2-7|TRBV4-1
CASSQATSYEQYF
>TRBJ2-1|TRBV10-3
CAIPGQGGNEQFF
>TRBJ2-7|TRBV28
CASSFRDWAYEKYF